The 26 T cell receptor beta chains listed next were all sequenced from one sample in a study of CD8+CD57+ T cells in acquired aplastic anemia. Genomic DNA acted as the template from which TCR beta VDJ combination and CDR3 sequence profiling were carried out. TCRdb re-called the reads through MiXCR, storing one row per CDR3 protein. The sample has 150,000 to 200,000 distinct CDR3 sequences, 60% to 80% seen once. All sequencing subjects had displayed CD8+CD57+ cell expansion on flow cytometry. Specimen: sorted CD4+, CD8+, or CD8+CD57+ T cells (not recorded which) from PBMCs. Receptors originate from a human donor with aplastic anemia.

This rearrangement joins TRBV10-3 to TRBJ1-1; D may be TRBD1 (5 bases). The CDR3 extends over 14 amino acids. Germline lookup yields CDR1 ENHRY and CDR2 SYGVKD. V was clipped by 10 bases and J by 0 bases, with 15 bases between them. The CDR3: CATSLGGMNTEAFF. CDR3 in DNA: TGTGCCACCTCCCTCGGGGGGATGAACACTGAAGCTTTCTTT.

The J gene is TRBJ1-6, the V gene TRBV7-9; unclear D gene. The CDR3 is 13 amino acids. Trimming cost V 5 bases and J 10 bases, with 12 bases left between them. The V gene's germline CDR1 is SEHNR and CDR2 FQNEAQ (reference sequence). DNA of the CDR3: TGTGCCAGCAGCCTCACACCTGGATCACCCCTCCACTTT. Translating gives CASSLTPGSPLHF.

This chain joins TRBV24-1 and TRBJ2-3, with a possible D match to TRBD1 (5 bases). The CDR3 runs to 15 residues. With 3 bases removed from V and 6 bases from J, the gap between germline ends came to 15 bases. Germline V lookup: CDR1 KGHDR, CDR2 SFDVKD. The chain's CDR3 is CATSDTGLRADTQYF. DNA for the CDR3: TGTGCCACCAGTGATACAGGCTTAAGAGCCGATACGCAGTATTTT.

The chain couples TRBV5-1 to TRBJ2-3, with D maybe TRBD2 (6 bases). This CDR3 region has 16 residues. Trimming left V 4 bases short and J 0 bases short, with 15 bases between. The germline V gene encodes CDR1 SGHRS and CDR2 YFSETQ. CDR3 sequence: CASSTGLARSTDTQYF. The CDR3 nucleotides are TGCGCCAGCAGCACCGGGCTAGCGCGGAGCACAGATACGCAGTATTTT.

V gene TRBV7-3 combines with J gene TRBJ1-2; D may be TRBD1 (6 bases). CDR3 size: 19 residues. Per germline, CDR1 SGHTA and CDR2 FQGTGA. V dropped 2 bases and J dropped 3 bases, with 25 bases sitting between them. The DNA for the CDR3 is TGTGCCAGCAGCTTACCACCGCCAAAACAGGAAGGGGGGTACTATGGCTACACCTTC. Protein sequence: CASSLPPPKQEGGYYGYTF.

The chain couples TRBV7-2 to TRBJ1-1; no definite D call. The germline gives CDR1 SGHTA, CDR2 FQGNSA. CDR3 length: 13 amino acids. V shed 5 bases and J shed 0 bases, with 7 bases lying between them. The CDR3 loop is CASSAQVNTEAFF. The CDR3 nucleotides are TGTGCCAGCAGCGCGCAGGTGAACACTGAAGCTTTCTTT. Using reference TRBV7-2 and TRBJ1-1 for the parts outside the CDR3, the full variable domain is GAGVSQSPSNKVTEKGKDVELRCDPISGHTALYWYRQSLGQGLEFLIYFQGNSAPDKSGLPSDRFSAERTGGSVSTLTIQRTQQEDSAVYLCASSAQVNTEAFFGQGTRLTVV.

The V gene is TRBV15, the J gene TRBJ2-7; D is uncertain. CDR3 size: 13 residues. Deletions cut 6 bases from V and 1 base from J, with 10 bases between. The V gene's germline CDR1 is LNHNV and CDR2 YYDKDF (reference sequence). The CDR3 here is CATSISRSYEQYF. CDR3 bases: TGTGCCACCAGTATTAGTAGGTCCTACGAGCAGTACTTC.

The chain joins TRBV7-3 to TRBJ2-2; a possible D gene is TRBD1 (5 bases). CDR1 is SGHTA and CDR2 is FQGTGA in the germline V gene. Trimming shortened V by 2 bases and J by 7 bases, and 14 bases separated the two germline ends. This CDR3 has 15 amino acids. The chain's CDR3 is CASSLARVSHGELFF. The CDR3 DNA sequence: TGTGCCAGCAGCTTAGCCAGGGTTTCACACGGGGAGCTGTTTTTT.

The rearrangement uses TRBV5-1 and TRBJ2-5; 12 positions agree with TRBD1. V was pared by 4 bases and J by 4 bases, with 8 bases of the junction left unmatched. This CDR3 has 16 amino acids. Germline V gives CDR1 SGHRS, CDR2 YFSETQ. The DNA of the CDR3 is TGCGCCAGCAGCATCCTCGGGACAGGGGGCGCAGAGACCCAGTACTTC. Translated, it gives CASSILGTGGAETQYF.

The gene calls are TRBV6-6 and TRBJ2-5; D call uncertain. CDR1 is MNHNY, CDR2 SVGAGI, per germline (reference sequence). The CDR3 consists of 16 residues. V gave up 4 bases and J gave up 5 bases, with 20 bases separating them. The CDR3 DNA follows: TGTGCCAGCAGTTTATCCCTTTCTTTGGATCCGGAGACCCAGTACTTC. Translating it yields CASSLSLSLDPETQYF.

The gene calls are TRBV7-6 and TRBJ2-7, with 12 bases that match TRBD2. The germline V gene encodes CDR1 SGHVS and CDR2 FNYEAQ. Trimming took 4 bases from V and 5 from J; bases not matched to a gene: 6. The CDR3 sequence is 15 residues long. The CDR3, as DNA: TGTGCCAGCAGCTGGGGGACTAGCGGGCTCGACGAGCAGTACTTC. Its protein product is CASSWGTSGLDEQYF.

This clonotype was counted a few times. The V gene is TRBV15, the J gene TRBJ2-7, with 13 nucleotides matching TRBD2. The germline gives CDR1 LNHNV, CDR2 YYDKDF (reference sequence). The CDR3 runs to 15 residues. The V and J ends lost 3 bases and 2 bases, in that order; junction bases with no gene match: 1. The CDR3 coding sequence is TGTGCCACCAGCAGCGGACTAGCGGGGGCCTACGAGCAGTACTTC. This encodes CATSSGLAGAYEQYF.

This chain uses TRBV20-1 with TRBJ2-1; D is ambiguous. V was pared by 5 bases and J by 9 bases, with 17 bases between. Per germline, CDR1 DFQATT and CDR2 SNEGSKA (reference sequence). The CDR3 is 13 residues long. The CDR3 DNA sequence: TGCAGTGCTGATAAGACCAGTCGCCTTGAGCAGTTCTTC. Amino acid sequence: CSADKTSRLEQFF.

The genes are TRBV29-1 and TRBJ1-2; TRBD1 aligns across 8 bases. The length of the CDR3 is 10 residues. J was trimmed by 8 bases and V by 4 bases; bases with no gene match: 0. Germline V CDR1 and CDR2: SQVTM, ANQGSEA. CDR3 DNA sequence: TGCAGCGTTGGGGACAGGGGCTACACCTTC. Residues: CSVGDRGYTF.

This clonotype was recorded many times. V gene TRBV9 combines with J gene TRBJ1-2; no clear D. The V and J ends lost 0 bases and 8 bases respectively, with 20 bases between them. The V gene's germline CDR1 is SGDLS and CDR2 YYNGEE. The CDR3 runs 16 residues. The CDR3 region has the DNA TGTGCCAGCAGCGTAGACCCGGTTCAGGTCGCTCTAGGCTACACCTTC. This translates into CASSVDPVQVALGYTF.

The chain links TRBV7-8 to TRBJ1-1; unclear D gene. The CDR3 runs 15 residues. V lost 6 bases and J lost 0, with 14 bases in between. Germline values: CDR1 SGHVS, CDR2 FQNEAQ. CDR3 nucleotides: TGTGCCAGCAGTTCAAATCAGGCTATGAACACTGAAGCTTTCTTT. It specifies CASSSNQAMNTEAFF.

The CDR3 sequence: CSARGRPDTGELFF. The CDR3 DNA follows: TGCAGTGCGCGGGGACGGCCTGACACCGGGGAGCTGTTTTTT. V is TRBV20-1 and J is TRBJ2-2, with D tentatively TRBD2 (6 bases). CDR3 length equals 14 residues. Trimming removed 6 bases at V and 3 bases at J, with 14 bases between. Germline V gene lookup returns CDR1 DFQATT and CDR2 SNEGSKA (reference sequence).

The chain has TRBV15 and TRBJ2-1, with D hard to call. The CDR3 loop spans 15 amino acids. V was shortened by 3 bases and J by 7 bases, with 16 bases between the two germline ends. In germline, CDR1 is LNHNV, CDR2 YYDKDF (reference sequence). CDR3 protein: CATSSPSSGLNEQFF. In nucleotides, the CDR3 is TGTGCCACCAGCAGCCCCTCCTCCGGGCTTAATGAGCAGTTCTTC.

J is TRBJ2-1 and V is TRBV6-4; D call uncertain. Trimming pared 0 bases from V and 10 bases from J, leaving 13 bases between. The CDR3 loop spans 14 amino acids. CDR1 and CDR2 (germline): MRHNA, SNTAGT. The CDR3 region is CASSDSAGDTEQFF. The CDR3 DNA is TGTGCCAGCAGTGACTCGGCAGGTGACACAGAGCAGTTCTTC.

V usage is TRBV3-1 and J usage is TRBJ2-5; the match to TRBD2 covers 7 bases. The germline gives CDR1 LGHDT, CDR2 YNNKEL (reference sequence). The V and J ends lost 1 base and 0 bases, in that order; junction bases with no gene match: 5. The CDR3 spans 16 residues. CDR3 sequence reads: CASSQVWREHQETQYF. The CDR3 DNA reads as TGTGCCAGCAGCCAAGTTTGGCGGGAGCACCAAGAGACCCAGTACTTC.

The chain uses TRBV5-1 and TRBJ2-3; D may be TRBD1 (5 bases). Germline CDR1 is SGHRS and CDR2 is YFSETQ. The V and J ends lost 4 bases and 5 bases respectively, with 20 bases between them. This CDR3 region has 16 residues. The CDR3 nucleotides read TGCGCCAGCAGCCAACAAGACATAGGGGTTAAAGATACGCAGTATTTT. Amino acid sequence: CASSQQDIGVKDTQYF.

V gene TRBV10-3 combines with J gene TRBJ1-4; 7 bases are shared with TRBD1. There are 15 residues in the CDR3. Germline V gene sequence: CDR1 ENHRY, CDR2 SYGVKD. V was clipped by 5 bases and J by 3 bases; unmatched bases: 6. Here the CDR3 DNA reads TGTGCCATCAGTCATGGACAGGATCCTAATGAAAAACTGTTTTTT. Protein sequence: CAISHGQDPNEKLFF.

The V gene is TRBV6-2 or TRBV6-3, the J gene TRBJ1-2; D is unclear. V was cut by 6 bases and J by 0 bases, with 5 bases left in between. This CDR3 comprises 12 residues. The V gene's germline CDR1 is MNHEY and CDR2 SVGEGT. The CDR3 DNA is TGTGCCAGCAGGTCAGCTAACTATGGCTACACCTTC. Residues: CASRSANYGYTF.

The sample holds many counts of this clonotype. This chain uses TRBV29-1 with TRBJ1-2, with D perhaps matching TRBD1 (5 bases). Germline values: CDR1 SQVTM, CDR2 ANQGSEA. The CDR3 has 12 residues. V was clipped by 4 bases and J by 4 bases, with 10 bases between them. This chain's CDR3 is CSVVRGGYGYTF. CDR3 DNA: TGCAGCGTTGTTCGGGGGGGCTATGGCTACACCTTC.

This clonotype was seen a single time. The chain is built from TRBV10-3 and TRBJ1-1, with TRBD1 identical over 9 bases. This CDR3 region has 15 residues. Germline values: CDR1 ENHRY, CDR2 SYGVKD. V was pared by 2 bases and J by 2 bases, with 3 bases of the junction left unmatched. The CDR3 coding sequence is TGTGCCATCAGTGAGGAGACAGGGGGAAACACTGAAGCTTTCTTT. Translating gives CAISEETGGNTEAFF.

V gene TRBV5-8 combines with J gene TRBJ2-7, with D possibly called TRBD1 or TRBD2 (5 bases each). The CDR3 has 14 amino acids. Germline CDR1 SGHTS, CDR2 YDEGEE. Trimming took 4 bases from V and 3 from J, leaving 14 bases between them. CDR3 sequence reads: CASSGTGKRYEQYF. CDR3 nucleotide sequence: TGTGCCAGCAGCGGGACGGGAAAACGCTACGAGCAGTACTTC.